One sample yielded the 20 T cell receptor beta chains listed below, sequenced in a study of blood T cells in healthy people across ages. The use of a sample-barcoded 5' primer and a J-beta primer mix characterized a second PCR of about 7 to 12 cycles. Each CDR3 protein gets one entry after TCRdb re-called the 5' RACE reads with MiXCR. The data hold under 1,100,000 distinct CDR3 sequences, with about 23% observed a single time. In addition, the sample was reused for a study of T cells of mothers and their children.

Input material: blood. Receptor source: a girl aged 2-10 years in good health.

The sample holds one count of this clonotype. The germline gene is not matched at one end of the junction; a read error may be the cause. This chain uses TRBV5-4 with TRBJ2-3, with D unclear. The CDR3 spans 14 residues. Germline CDR1 is SGHNT and CDR2 is YYREEE (reference sequence). In DNA, the CDR3 is TGTGGCAGCAGCTTAGGTGATAAAGGGGATACGCAGTATTTT. It is translated as CGSSLGDKGDTQYF.

This chain uses TRBV27 with TRBJ2-1, with D tentatively TRBD1 (7 bases). The tail of the sequence fits TRBJ2-5 better, so the J call may be wrong. The CDR3 runs to 12 residues. The germline CDR1 and CDR2 sequences are MNHEY and SMNVEV (reference sequence). This chain's CDR3 is CASSPRGVAQYF. The CDR3 bases are TGTGCCAGCAGCCCCAGGGGGGTGGCCCAGTACTTC.

This chain joins TRBV6-2 or TRBV6-3 and TRBJ2-1; 7 positions agree with TRBD2. CDR1 and CDR2 from the germline V gene are MNHEY and SVGEGT. Trimming cost V 0 bases and J 10 bases; bases outside gene matches: 3. This CDR3 spans 13 amino acids. The CDR3 sequence: CASSYSMGGEQFF. In DNA, the CDR3 is TGTGCCAGCAGTTACTCGATGGGGGGGGAGCAGTTCTTC.

The chain links TRBV19 to TRBJ2-7; D is perhaps TRBD1 (6 bases). CDR3 length: 13 residues. Germline values: CDR1 LNHDA, CDR2 SQIVND (reference sequence). The V gene lost 3 bases and the J gene lost 2 bases, with 8 bases spanning the gap. CDR3 residues: CASSMGAPYEQYF. The CDR3 DNA reads as TGTGCCAGTAGTATGGGGGCCCCCTACGAGCAGTACTTC.

The sample holds a few counts of this clonotype. The chain uses TRBV11-2 and TRBJ1-3; D might be TRBD1 (5 bases). V shed 3 bases and J shed 15 bases, with 12 bases lying between them. The CDR3 contains 11 residues. Looked up from germline, CDR1 is SGHAT and CDR2 is FQNNGV. CDR3 DNA: TGTGCCAGCAGCTTCGGGGGAAGCCCATATTTT. Translation: CASSFGGSPYF.

The V and J genes are TRBV20-1 and TRBJ2-4; the D is unclear. The CDR3 extends over 13 amino acids. V was trimmed by 2 bases and J by 1 base, leaving 6 bases between them. Germline loops: CDR1 DFQATT, CDR2 SNEGSKA (reference sequence). The CDR3 nucleotides read TGCAGTGCTAGACGGAATGCCAAAAACATTCAGTACTTC. Protein product: CSARRNAKNIQYF.

In DNA form, the CDR3 reads TGCGCCAGCAGCCAAGATTTGGGTAACAATGAGCAGTTCTTC. Translating it yields CASSQDLGNNEQFF. V usage is TRBV4-1 and J usage is TRBJ2-1; D is uncertain. Germline V lookup: CDR1 MGHRA, CDR2 YSYEKL. CDR3 length equals 14 residues. The ends were cut back, 0 bases at V and 5 bases at J, with 8 bases in the middle.

This clonotype has only a few counts. V is TRBV20-1 and J is TRBJ2-1, with 10 bases fitting TRBD2. J gave up 7 bases and V 1 base, and 7 bases lay outside the gene matches. The CDR3 loop spans 15 amino acids. The germline gives CDR1 DFQATT, CDR2 SNEGSKA (reference sequence). The CDR3 region is CSARVSSGSVNEQFF. The DNA for the CDR3 is TGCAGTGCTAGAGTGTCTAGCGGGAGTGTTAATGAGCAGTTCTTC.

The V gene is TRBV7-9, the J gene TRBJ2-3, with no clear D. The CDR3 contains 14 residues. The germline V and J ends were trimmed by 4 bases and 10 bases, with 18 bases remaining between them. In germline, CDR1 is SEHNR, CDR2 FQNEAQ (reference sequence). CDR3 sequence reads: CASSSNLGGDAQYF. In DNA, the CDR3 is TGTGCCAGCAGCTCGAACCTGGGTGGGGATGCGCAGTATTTT.

This chain connects TRBV7-8 to TRBJ1-1, with D perhaps TRBD1 (5 bases). The CDR3 consists of 15 residues. With 5 bases removed from V and 4 bases from J, the gap between germline ends came to 17 bases. Germline loops: CDR1 SGHVS, CDR2 FQNEAQ. In DNA form, the CDR3 reads TGTGCCAGCAGCCAAGGGAGGGCGAGGGGCACTGAAGCTTTCTTT. Its translation: CASSQGRARGTEAFF. The whole variable domain, filled in from reference TRBV7-8 and TRBJ1-1, reads GAGVSQSPRYKVAKRGQDVALRCDPISGHVSLFWYQQALGQGPEFLTYFQNEAQLDKSGLPSDRFFAERPEGSVSTLKIQRTQQEDSAVYLCASSQGRARGTEAFFGQGTRLTVV.

The chain combines TRBV7-6 with TRBJ2-5; D gene unclear. This CDR3 region has 13 residues. V was pared by 2 bases and J by 4 bases, with 8 bases between. Germline V lookup: CDR1 SGHVS, CDR2 FNYEAQ. The CDR3 DNA reads TGTGCCAGCAGCTTATTGAAAGCAGAGACCCAGTACTTC. Translating it yields CASSLLKAETQYF. The full variable domain, completed using reference TRBV7-6 and TRBJ2-5, is GAGVSQSPRYKVTKRGQDVALRCDPISGHVSLYWYRQALGQGPEFLTYFNYEAQQDKSGLPNDRFSAERPEGSISTLTIQRTEQRDSAMYRCASSLLKAETQYFGPGTRLLVL.

This clonotype was seen a handful of times. This chain connects TRBV12-3 or TRBV12-4 to TRBJ1-2; D perhaps matches TRBD1 (6 bases). V dropped 3 bases and J dropped 7 bases, with 12 bases sitting between them. This CDR3 is built from 13 residues. As DNA, the CDR3 is TGTGCCAGCAGTTTGTGGGGGGCTTTTGGCTACACCTTC. It codes for CASSLWGAFGYTF.

V gene TRBV6-1 combines with J gene TRBJ1-4; D remains unclear. The CDR3 consists of 13 residues. Looked up from germline, CDR1 is MNHNS and CDR2 is SASEGT. With 0 bases removed from V and 10 bases from J, the gap between germline ends came to 9 bases. CDR3 DNA: TGTGCCAGCAGTGAAGCGCGTCGAGCAAAACTGTTTTTT. Amino acid sequence: CASSEARRAKLFF.

CDR3 residues: CASSGQLGSYEQYF. The DNA of the CDR3 is TGTGCCAGCAGTGGACAGCTGGGATCCTACGAGCAGTACTTC. The chain recombines TRBV2 with TRBJ2-7, with D perhaps TRBD1 (5 bases). This CDR3 region has 14 residues. CDR1 SNHLY and CDR2 FYNNEI come from the germline V gene. V shed 4 bases and J shed 1 base, with 11 bases lying between them.

The chain recombines TRBV20-1 with TRBJ2-7, with D unresolved. Trimming removed 6 bases from V and 2 bases from J, with 11 bases in between. Per the germline V gene, CDR1 is DFQATT and CDR2 is SNEGSKA (reference sequence). The CDR3 runs to 12 residues. This chain's CDR3 is CSARLYTYEQYF. For the CDR3, the DNA is TGCAGTGCCCGACTCTACACCTACGAGCAGTACTTC.

V gene TRBV24-1 combines with J gene TRBJ2-7, with D possibly matching TRBD2 (7 bases). Trimming took off 12 bases at V and 6 bases at J, with 20 bases between the two ends. The length of the CDR3 is 13 residues. Germline V gene data show CDR1 as KGHDR and CDR2 as SFDVKD. The CDR3 nucleotides are TGTGCCCGAGGGGGGGCAGGGAAGGCCGAGCAGTACTTC. Translating it yields CARGGAGKAEQYF.

This clonotype was observed a handful of times. V and J are TRBV11-2 and TRBJ1-1; the D gene is possibly TRBD1 (5 bases). V lost 5 bases to trimming and J lost 1 base, with 14 bases between them. This CDR3 is 15 amino acids long. Germline values: CDR1 SGHAT, CDR2 FQNNGV. Here the CDR3 DNA reads TGTGCCAGCAGCACCTTGACAGCACGGAACACTGAAGCTTTCTTT. It yields the protein CASSTLTARNTEAFF.

This rearrangement joins TRBV5-1 to TRBJ2-1; D not certain. V was clipped by 4 bases and J by 6 bases, with 20 bases between them. This CDR3 contains 16 residues. Germline CDR1 reads SGHRS; CDR2 reads YFSETQ. The CDR3 nucleotides read TGCGCCAGCAGCCTTGGTAGGCCACCTCCCCTCAATGAGCAGTTCTTC. Its translation: CASSLGRPPPLNEQFF.

V is TRBV20-1 and J is TRBJ1-2; possible D gene TRBD1, 5 bases. The CDR3 runs to 12 residues. Trimming took off 4 bases at V and 8 bases at J, with 14 bases between the two ends. Germline V gene lookup returns CDR1 DFQATT and CDR2 SNEGSKA (reference sequence). In DNA, the CDR3 is TGCAGTGCTACTTACGGGGACCGCGGCTACACCTTC. Protein: CSATYGDRGYTF.

The V call is TRBV5-6, the J call TRBJ2-7; 7 bases are a match to TRBD2. From germline, CDR1 is SGHDT and CDR2 YYEEEE. The CDR3 loop spans 15 amino acids. V shed 0 bases and J 3 bases; nucleotides not matched to a gene: 6. Here the CDR3 DNA reads TGTGCCAGCAGCTTGGTTGCGGGGGAGTACTACGAGCAGTACTTC. Amino acids: CASSLVAGEYYEQYF.